The 29 T cell receptor beta chains in this list originate from one sample, sequenced in a study of OX40 agonist ivuxolimab in advanced cancers. The method behind the library was the immunoSEQ multiplex PCR assay. What TCRdb holds here is the immuneACCESS table cut down to in-frame rearrangements. Part of the clones is not present; checked against another copy, under half of the missing clones reflect an unresolved V gene, and the others are unexplained. Across this sample there are tens of thousands of clones, with around 87% seen only once. The ten largest account for less than 0.25% of the sample. The specimen was CD4+ or CD8+ T cells sorted from blood, collected in a trial of the OX40 agonist ivuxolimab. These receptors were taken from an adult with an advanced solid tumor such as melanoma, head and neck, liver or kidney cancer.

With respect to this clone: An end of the junction differs from the germline gene, which may be a read error. The sample carries other DNA sequences with the same CDR3. This chain links TRBV19 with TRBJ2-3; maybe TRBD2 (6 bases). This CDR3 is 13 amino acids long. Germline loops: CDR1 LNHDA, CDR2 SQIVND (reference sequence). This chain's CDR3 is CASSSGATDTQYF. In DNA, the CDR3 is TGTGCCAGTAGTAGCGGGGCAACAGATACGCAATATTTT.

The genes are TRBV27 and TRBJ1-6; maybe TRBD1 (6 bases). Germline V lookup: CDR1 MNHEY, CDR2 SMNVEV (reference sequence). The V end lost 6 bases, the J end lost 10 bases, and 19 bases lay between the germline ends. CDR3 size: 15 residues. The DNA for the CDR3 is TGTGCCAGCAGGATAAGGTCGGGGGCGAGCTCACCCCTCCACTTT. This sequence encodes CASRIRSGASSPLHF.

J is TRBJ1-1 and V is TRBV6-5, with unresolved D. CDR1 and CDR2 (germline): MNHEY, SVGAGI. V was trimmed by 3 bases and J by 8 bases, leaving 19 bases between them. The CDR3 is 15 residues long. This CDR3 reads CASSYIVGLGEEAFF. The CDR3 region has the DNA TGTGCCAGCAGTTATATCGTCGGATTGGGTGAGGAAGCTTTCTTT.

The genes are TRBV6-5 and TRBJ2-7; possibly TRBD2 for D (6 bases). This CDR3 is 13 amino acids long. Between the trimmed V and J ends, which lost 2 bases and 5 bases, there was a span of 10 bases. Germline V gives CDR1 MNHEY, CDR2 SVGAGI. The CDR3: CASSYRRGHEQYF. In DNA, the CDR3 is TGTGCCAGCAGTTACCGGAGGGGCCACGAGCAGTACTTC.

The chain carries TRBV20-1 and TRBJ2-1; no clear D gene. Germline CDR1 is DFQATT and CDR2 is SNEGSKA (reference sequence). The CDR3 has 10 residues. Trimming cost V 4 bases and J 8 bases, with 6 bases left between them. CDR3 residues: CSATGDEQFF. For the CDR3, the DNA is TGCAGTGCTACCGGCGATGAGCAGTTCTTC.

The V call is TRBV19, the J call TRBJ2-2; 12 bases fit TRBD2. The V segment lost 7 bases and the J segment 1 base; nucleotides outside the gene matches: 4. Germline CDR1 is LNHDA and CDR2 is SQIVND (reference sequence). The CDR3 is 16 amino acids. CDR3 sequence: CASTILAGGNTGELFF. In nucleotides, the CDR3 is TGTGCCAGTACAATACTAGCGGGGGGGAACACCGGGGAGCTGTTTTTT.

V gene TRBV19 combines with J gene TRBJ2-7, with D possibly matching TRBD2 (7 bases). The CDR3 has 14 amino acids. Germline CDR1 reads LNHDA; CDR2 reads SQIVND (reference sequence). V dropped 4 bases and J dropped 3 bases, with 13 bases sitting between them. CDR3 nucleotides: TGTGCCAGTAGTACAAGCGGGACACACTACGAGCAGTACTTC. Translation gives CASSTSGTHYEQYF.

This clone was picked up one time. The rearrangement uses TRBV18 and TRBJ2-1; 9 nucleotides line up with TRBD2. V was pared by 3 bases and J by 6 bases, with 15 bases of the junction left unmatched. CDR1 and CDR2 (germline): KGHSH, LQKENI. CDR3 size: 18 residues. CDR3 DNA: TGTGCCAGCTCACCGACTATTGGTAGCGGGAGACAACCCAATGAGCAGTTCTTC. This translates into CASSPTIGSGRQPNEQFF.

The J gene is TRBJ2-3, the V gene TRBV19; weak D call: TRBD2 (6 bases). Trimming removed 8 bases from V and 5 bases from J, with 8 bases in between. The CDR3 runs to 11 residues. CDR1 is LNHDA and CDR2 is SQIVND in the germline V gene (reference sequence). This chain's CDR3 is CASGTGDTQYF. CDR3 DNA: TGTGCCAGTGGGACTGGAGATACGCAGTATTTT. Full variable domain (remainder filled in from reference TRBV19 and TRBJ2-3): DGGITQSPKYLFRKEGQNVTLSCEQNLNHDAMYWYRQDPGQGLRLIYYSQIVNDFQKGDIAEGYSVSREKKESFPLTVTSAQKNPTAFYLCASGTGDTQYFGPGTRLTVL.

The chain is built from TRBV28 and TRBJ1-2, with 8 bases aligning to TRBD1. This CDR3 spans 13 amino acids. V trimming: 5 bases; J trimming: 5 bases; junction bases outside the gene matches: 4. Germline V CDR1 and CDR2: MDHEN, SYDVKM. This chain's CDR3 is CASSIQGGYGYTF. CDR3 DNA sequence: TGTGCCAGCAGTATACAGGGGGGGTATGGCTACACCTTC.

This clone is judged medium-sized. The chain has TRBV28 and TRBJ2-7, with D unresolved. This CDR3 is 13 amino acids long. The germline V gene has CDR1 MDHEN and CDR2 SYDVKM. V was trimmed by 6 bases and J by 0 bases, leaving 9 bases between them. For the CDR3, the DNA is TGTGCCAGCAGCCGCCGAAACTCCTACGAGCAGTACTTC. It yields the protein CASSRRNSYEQYF.

The gene calls are TRBV14 and TRBJ2-1, with TRBD2 matching 12 bases. V gave up 6 bases and J gave up 5 bases; unmatched junction bases: 5. The CDR3 covers 15 residues. Per the germline V gene, CDR1 is SGHDN and CDR2 is FVKESK. The CDR3 coding sequence is TGTGCCAGCAGACCTAGCGGGAGGGTCGACAATGAGCAGTTCTTC. It specifies CASRPSGRVDNEQFF.

The chain has TRBV11-3 and TRBJ2-3; D might be TRBD1 or TRBD2, each matching 6 bases. V lost 3 bases, J lost 1 base, and 11 bases lay in between. This CDR3 contains 15 residues. CDR1 and CDR2 (germline): SGHNT, YENEEA. The chain's CDR3 is CASSLQEGGTDTQYF. The CDR3 nucleotides are TGTGCCAGCAGCTTGCAGGAGGGGGGCACAGATACGCAGTATTTT.

V gene TRBV10-1 combines with J gene TRBJ1-3, with D uncertain. CDR3 length: 14 amino acids. V was cut by 3 bases and J by 4 bases, with 10 bases left in between. CDR1 and CDR2 from the germline V gene are WNHNN and SYGVQD (reference sequence). Here the CDR3 reads CASSDTLGGNTIYF. The CDR3 DNA follows: TGCGCCAGCAGTGACACCCTGGGAGGAAACACCATATATTTT.

This clone occurred a few times. This sample also contains other DNA sequences that code for the same CDR3. V gene TRBV5-1 combines with J gene TRBJ2-2, with D unresolved. With 0 bases removed from V and 2 bases from J, the gap between germline ends came to 5 bases. Germline V gene data show CDR1 as SGHRS and CDR2 as YFSETQ. The CDR3 runs to 14 residues. This CDR3 is CASSLGQNTGELFF. In DNA form, the CDR3 reads TGCGCCAGCAGCTTGGGTCAAAACACCGGGGAGCTGTTTTTT.

The rearrangement uses TRBV11-3 and TRBJ2-7, with 7 bases that match TRBD1. V was clipped by 5 bases and J by 2 bases; unmatched bases: 6. CDR1 is SGHNT and CDR2 is YENEEA in the germline V gene. This CDR3 contains 14 residues. Written as DNA, the CDR3 is TGTGCCAGCAGCCGATTACAGGGGACCTACGAGCAGTACTTC. It specifies CASSRLQGTYEQYF. Filled out from reference TRBV11-3 and TRBJ2-7, the complete variable domain reads EAGVVQSPRYKIIEKKQPVAFWCNPISGHNTLYWYLQNLGQGPELLIRYENEEAVDDSQLPKDRFSAERLKGVDSTLKIQPAELGDSAVYLCASSRLQGTYEQYFGPGTRLTVT.

CDR3 protein: CASSPGVGSSYNEQFF. The CDR3 DNA sequence: TGTGCCAGCAGCCCCGGCGTGGGGAGCTCCTACAATGAGCAGTTCTTC. This chain links TRBV4-2 with TRBJ2-1; the D gene is possibly TRBD2 (5 bases). Trimming took off 4 bases at V and 0 bases at J, with 13 bases between the two ends. This CDR3 is built from 16 residues. Germline-derived CDR1 and CDR2 are LGHNA and YNFKEQ.

This clone was counted a single time. V usage is TRBV21-1 and J usage is TRBJ2-3; the listed D gene, TRBD2, was not tested against the DNA. TRBV21-1 counts as a pseudogene. The length of the CDR3 is 18 residues. The CDR3 DNA follows: TGTGCCAGCAGCAACGAACGACTAGCGGGAGGCAACGGAGGTACGCAGTATTTT. This encodes CASSNERLAGGNGGTQYF.

This sequence joins TRBV6-5 and TRBJ2-1; D might be TRBD1 or TRBD2, each matching 5 bases. Germline V gene sequence: CDR1 MNHEY, CDR2 SVGAGI. This CDR3 has 15 residues. V lost 2 bases to trimming and J lost 1 base, with 9 bases between them. In DNA, the CDR3 is TGTGCCAGCAGTTACATCGGGGCGTCCTACAATGAGCAGTTCTTC. Translated: CASSYIGASYNEQFF.

The CDR3 sequence is CASSLAGGPYEQYF. The CDR3 bases are TGTGCCAGCAGCTTAGCTGGCGGACCCTACGAGCAGTACTTC. V usage is TRBV7-2 and J usage is TRBJ2-7; D remains ambiguous. Trimming pared 0 bases from V and 2 bases from J, leaving 8 bases between. CDR3 length equals 14 residues. Germline CDR1 is SGHTA and CDR2 is FQGNSA.

The J gene is TRBJ2-1, the V gene TRBV6-6; TRBD2 matches 8 bases. This CDR3 has 15 residues. Germline lookup yields CDR1 MNHNY and CDR2 SVGAGI (reference sequence). V was pared by 6 bases and J by 3 bases, with 7 bases of the junction left unmatched. The CDR3: CASRASGGIYNEQFF. CDR3 bases: TGTGCCAGCAGAGCAAGCGGGGGAATCTACAATGAGCAGTTCTTC.

The chain employs TRBV21-1 and TRBJ2-7; the table's D gene call, TRBD2, was not cross checked with the DNA. TRBV21-1 is shown as a pseudogene. CDR3 length equals 16 residues. This chain's CDR3 is CASSQTKGLAEYEQYF. Written as DNA, the CDR3 is TGTGCCAGCAGCCAAACCAAAGGACTAGCGGAATACGAGCAGTACTTC.

J is TRBJ1-1 and V is TRBV5-6; TRBD1 aligns across 11 bases. Germline CDR1 is SGHDT and CDR2 is YYEEEE. J lost 5 bases, V lost 6 bases, and 9 bases had no gene match. This CDR3 comprises 15 residues. CDR3 in amino acids: CASTTTGTGGTEAFF. The CDR3 DNA follows: TGTGCCAGCACCACCACCGGGACAGGGGGAACTGAAGCTTTCTTT.

DNA of the CDR3: TGTGCCAGTAGTCCCTCCGAGGGAGGCACCTACGAGCAGTACTTC. Amino acid sequence: CASSPSEGGTYEQYF. The chain couples TRBV19 to TRBJ2-7; D is perhaps TRBD2 (6 bases). Germline assignment: CDR1 LNHDA and CDR2 SQIVND (reference sequence). This CDR3 contains 15 residues. Trimming pared 5 bases from V and 2 bases from J, leaving 16 bases between.

This chain uses TRBV11-3 with TRBJ2-7; no firm D call. Germline loops: CDR1 SGHNT, CDR2 YENEEA. The CDR3 is 14 amino acids. Between the trimmed V and J ends, which lost 1 base and 0 bases, there was a span of 7 bases. CDR3: CASSLVDTSYEQYF. DNA for the CDR3: TGTGCCAGCAGCTTAGTAGACACCTCCTACGAGCAGTACTTC. The full variable domain, with the rest looked up from reference TRBV11-3 and TRBJ2-7, is EAGVVQSPRYKIIEKKQPVAFWCNPISGHNTLYWYLQNLGQGPELLIRYENEEAVDDSQLPKDRFSAERLKGVDSTLKIQPAELGDSAVYLCASSLVDTSYEQYFGPGTRLTVT.

The CDR3 protein is CATSSPSPGTGLGGELFF. CDR3 nucleotides: TGTGCCACCAGCAGTCCAAGTCCCGGGACAGGGCTGGGCGGGGAGCTGTTTTTT. This chain links TRBV15 with TRBJ2-2, with 9 bases lining up with TRBD1. Germline-derived CDR1 and CDR2 are LNHNV and YYDKDF (reference sequence). Trimming took 3 bases from V and 7 from J; bases not matched to a gene: 15. The CDR3 is 18 amino acids.

This chain uses TRBV2 with TRBJ2-6; a possible D gene is TRBD1 (5 bases). V lost 6 bases to trimming and J lost 2 bases, with 14 bases between them. The V gene's germline CDR1 is SNHLY and CDR2 FYNNEI. CDR3 length: 16 residues. CDR3 nucleotides: TGTGCCAGCAGCCGAGACAGCGCCCCTGGGGCCAACGTCCTGACTTTC. Its protein product is CASSRDSAPGANVLTF.

This chain joins TRBV11-3 and TRBJ1-1; a weak D match, TRBD1 (6 bases). Germline V lookup: CDR1 SGHNT, CDR2 YENEEA. This CDR3 spans 14 amino acids. V lost 4 bases and J lost 8, with 17 bases in between. The chain's CDR3 is CASSSVSGGAEAFF. In DNA form, the CDR3 reads TGTGCCAGCAGCTCAGTATCCGGGGGCGCGGAAGCTTTCTTT. Based on the CDR3 plus reference TRBV11-3 and TRBJ1-1, the full variable domain is EAGVVQSPRYKIIEKKQPVAFWCNPISGHNTLYWYLQNLGQGPELLIRYENEEAVDDSQLPKDRFSAERLKGVDSTLKIQPAELGDSAVYLCASSSVSGGAEAFFGQGTRLTVV.

This sequence joins TRBV11-2 and TRBJ1-2; D gene unclear. Germline V CDR1 and CDR2: SGHAT, FQNNGV. Trimming cost V 0 bases and J 6 bases, with 5 bases left between them. The CDR3 spans 12 residues. CDR3 bases: TGTGCCAGCAGCTTAGAGGGGAATGGCTACACCTTC. Protein product: CASSLEGNGYTF.